Shown below are 5 T cell receptor beta chains from a single sample sequenced in a study of T cell responses to AZD1222 COVID-19 vaccine. Method: immunoSEQ multiplex PCR; TCRdb's copy keeps in-frame clones and lacks some. The sample has approximately 74,000 clones; roughly 89% are singletons. Specimen: peripheral blood, collected on day 0 of AZD1222 vaccination. Source of these receptors: an adult in good health.

The CDR3 nucleotides read TGTGCCAGCAGTTATGGGGGCCGGGAGGGGCAGTACTTC. It specifies CASSYGGREGQYF. The chain carries TRBV6-6 and TRBJ2-7, with TRBD2 matching 8 bases. Germline V CDR1 and CDR2: MNHNY, SVGAGI (reference sequence). The CDR3 loop spans 13 amino acids. With V trimmed by 3 bases and J by 9 bases, 7 bases remained unmatched.

This chain connects TRBV7-3 to TRBJ1-1, with a possible D match to TRBD1 (5 bases). Between the trimmed V and J ends, which lost 1 base and 0 bases, there was a span of 6 bases. Per the germline V gene, CDR1 is SGHTA and CDR2 is FQGTGA. CDR3 length: 14 residues. Written as DNA, the CDR3 is TGTGCCAGCAGCTTAAGGGGGATGAACACTGAAGCTTTCTTT. Translating gives CASSLRGMNTEAFF.

CDR3 sequence reads: CATSRPERGAYNEQFF. CDR3 coding DNA: TGTGCCACCAGCCGGCCGGAGCGTGGGGCCTACAATGAGCAGTTCTTC. The chain combines TRBV15 with TRBJ2-1, with no clear D. V was cut by 5 bases and J by 2 bases, with 16 bases left in between. The V gene's germline CDR1 is LNHNV and CDR2 YYDKDF (reference sequence). CDR3 length equals 16 residues.

The chain uses TRBV7-2 and TRBJ1-6; possible D gene TRBD1, 5 bases. Germline values: CDR1 SGHTA, CDR2 FQGNSA. The CDR3 is made up of 16 amino acids. The V end lost 1 base, the J end lost 5 bases, and 12 bases lay between the germline ends. The DNA for the CDR3 is TGTGCCAGCAGCTTAGGACCGGGACGGGATAATTCACCCCTCCACTTT. Its protein is CASSLGPGRDNSPLHF.

This clone showed up just a few times. This chain connects TRBV6-4 to TRBJ2-1; 10 nucleotides agree with TRBD1. Trimming at V came to 3 bases and at J to 8 bases, leaving 4 bases not matched to a gene. Germline V gives CDR1 MRHNA, CDR2 SNTAGT. The CDR3 loop spans 14 amino acids. The CDR3 DNA sequence: TGTGCCAGCAGTGAAGGACAGGGGGGGGATGAGCAGTTCTTC. It codes for CASSEGQGGDEQFF.